This T cell receptor beta chain was identified during a study of T cells in Graves' hyperthyroidism and ophthalmopathy. Regions amplified from RNA transcripts were the TCR beta CDR3 regions. An initial round of RT-PCR targeting the TCR CDR3 relied on the HTBI primer set. TCRdb reanalysed the multiplex PCR reads using MiXCR and keeps one entry per CDR3 protein. The sample carries 700,000 to 950,000 distinct CDR3 sequences, about 35% recorded once. This clonotype was picked up a small number of times. The V gene end was trimmed by 5 bases and the J gene end by 3 bases; junction bases not matched to a gene: 10. CDR1 is SNHLY and CDR2 is FYNNEI in the germline V gene. The CDR3 is made up of 15 amino acids.

The sequence derives from a woman between 40 and 50 years old with Graves' hyperthyroidism. Sequencing was carried out using blood. The chain links TRBV2 to TRBJ2-7, with 7 nucleotides matching TRBD2. CDR3 coding DNA: TGTGCCAGCAGTCTGGGACCGGGAGGCCTCTACGAGCAGTACTTC. Amino acids: CASSLGPGGLYEQYF.